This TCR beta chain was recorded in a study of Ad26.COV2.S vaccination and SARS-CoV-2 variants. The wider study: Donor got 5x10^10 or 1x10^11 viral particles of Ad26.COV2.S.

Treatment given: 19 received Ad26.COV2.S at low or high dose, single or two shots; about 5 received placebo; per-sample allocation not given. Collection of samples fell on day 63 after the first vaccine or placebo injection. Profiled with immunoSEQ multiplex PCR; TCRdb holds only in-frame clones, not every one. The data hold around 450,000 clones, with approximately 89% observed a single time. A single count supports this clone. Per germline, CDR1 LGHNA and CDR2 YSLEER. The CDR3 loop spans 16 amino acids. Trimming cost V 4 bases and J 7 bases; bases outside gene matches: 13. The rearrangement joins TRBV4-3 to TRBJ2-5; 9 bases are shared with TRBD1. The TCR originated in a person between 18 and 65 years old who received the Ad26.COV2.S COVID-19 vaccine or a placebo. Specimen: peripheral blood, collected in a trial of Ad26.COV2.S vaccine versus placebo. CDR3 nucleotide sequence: TGCGCCAGCAGCCCGAACCTATGGACAGGGGACGGGACCCAGTACTTC. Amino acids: CASSPNLWTGDGTQYF.